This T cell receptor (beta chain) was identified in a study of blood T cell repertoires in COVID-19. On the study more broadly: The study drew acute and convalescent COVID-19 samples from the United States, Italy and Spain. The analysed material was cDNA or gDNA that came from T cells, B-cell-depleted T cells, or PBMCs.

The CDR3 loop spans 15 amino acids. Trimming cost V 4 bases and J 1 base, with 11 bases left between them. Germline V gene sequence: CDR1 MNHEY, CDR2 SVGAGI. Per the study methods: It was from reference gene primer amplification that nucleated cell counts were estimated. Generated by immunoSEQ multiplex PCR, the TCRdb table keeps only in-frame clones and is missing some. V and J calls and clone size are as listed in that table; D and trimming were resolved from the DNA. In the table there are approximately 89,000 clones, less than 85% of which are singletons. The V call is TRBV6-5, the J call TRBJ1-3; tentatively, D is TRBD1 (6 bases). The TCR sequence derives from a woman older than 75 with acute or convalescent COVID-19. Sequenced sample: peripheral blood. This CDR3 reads CASSSRGASGNTIYF. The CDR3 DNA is TGTGCCAGCAGTTCGCGGGGGGCTTCTGGAAACACCATATATTTT.